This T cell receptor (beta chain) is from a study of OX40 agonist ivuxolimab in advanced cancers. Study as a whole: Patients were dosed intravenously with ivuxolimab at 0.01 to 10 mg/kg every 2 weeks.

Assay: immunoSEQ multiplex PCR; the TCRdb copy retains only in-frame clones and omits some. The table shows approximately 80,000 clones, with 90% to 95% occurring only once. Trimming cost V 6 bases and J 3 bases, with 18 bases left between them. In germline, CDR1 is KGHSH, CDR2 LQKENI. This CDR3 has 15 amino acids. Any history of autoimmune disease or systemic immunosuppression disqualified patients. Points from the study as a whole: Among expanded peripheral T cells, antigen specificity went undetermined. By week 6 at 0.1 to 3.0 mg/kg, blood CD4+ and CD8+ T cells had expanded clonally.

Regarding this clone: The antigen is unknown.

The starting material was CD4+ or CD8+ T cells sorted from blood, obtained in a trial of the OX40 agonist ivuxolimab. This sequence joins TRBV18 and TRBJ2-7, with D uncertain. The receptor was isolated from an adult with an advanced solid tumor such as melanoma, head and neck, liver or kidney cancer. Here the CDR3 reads CASSQTPSVYYEQYF. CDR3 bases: TGTGCCAGCTCCCAGACACCTTCCGTGTACTACGAGCAGTACTTC. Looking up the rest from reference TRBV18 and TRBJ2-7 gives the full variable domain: NAGVMQNPRHLVRRRGQEARLRCSPMKGHSHVYWYRQLPEEGLKFMVYLQKENIIDESGMPKERFSAEFPKEGPSILRIQQVVRGDSAAYFCASSQTPSVYYEQYFGPGTRLTVT.